Included here is one TCR beta chain sequence, with context. This CDR3 has 15 amino acids. The junction had 8 bases not matched to a gene; V was cut back by 7 bases and J by 1 base. Looked up from germline, CDR1 is SGHDT and CDR2 is YYEEEE. The sample is drawn from a study of T cell changes during pregnancy in multiple sclerosis. The assay was immunoSEQ multiplex PCR, and TCRdb's table has in-frame clones only and misses some. The sample holds about 36,000 clones, 88% seen once. The TCR sequence derives from a female donor with multiple sclerosis, enrolled in a pregnancy study. This chain joins TRBV5-6 and TRBJ2-3, with TRBD2 matching over 8 bases. The material sequenced was CD4+ T cells from peripheral blood mononuclear cells, taken in the first trimester of pregnancy. Written as DNA, the CDR3 is TGTGCCAGCTCCTCCCGGGGGGGAGGCACAGATACGCAGTATTTT. It specifies CASSSRGGGTDTQYF.